This TCR beta chain was recovered during a study of blood T cell repertoires in COVID-19. Cohort assignment relied on participant-reported clinical history. The repertoire was sequenced with immunoSEQ multiplex PCR; TCRdb's copy has only in-frame clones and lacks some. The data show some 270,000 clones, approximately 90% seen once. Germline loops: CDR1 SNHLY, CDR2 FYNNEI. V was pared by 5 bases and J by 3 bases, with 16 bases between. This CDR3 spans 15 amino acids. The source material was PBMCs or T cells enriched from blood (not recorded which). The TCR sequence derives from a man aged 35-49 years who had been exposed to COVID-19. V and J are TRBV2 and TRBJ1-2; tentatively, D is TRBD1 (5 bases). CDR3 nucleotides: TGTGCCAGCAGTCGCACCTCCGGGACTCACTATGGCTACACCTTC. Translated: CASSRTSGTHYGYTF.